A single sample gave rise to the 31 T cell receptor beta chains below, sequenced in a study of T cells in Graves' hyperthyroidism and ophthalmopathy. The CDR3 regions of TCR beta were amplified from RNA transcripts. When the TCR CDR3 underwent first-round RT-PCR, the HTBI primer set was used. TCRdb reprocessed the multiplex PCR reads via MiXCR and lists one record per CDR3 protein. The data show a few hundred thousand distinct CDR3 sequences, approximately 44% seen once. Material for sequencing was peripheral blood or thyroid tissue (not recorded which). The receptors derive from a woman in her late teens or twenties with Graves' hyperthyroidism.

This clonotype has just a few counts. The V call is TRBV7-9, the J call TRBJ2-7; D might be TRBD2 (6 bases). This CDR3 comprises 16 residues. Trimming removed 2 bases at V and 2 bases at J, with 16 bases between. CDR1 and CDR2 (germline): SEHNR, FQNEAQ (reference sequence). DNA for the CDR3: TGTGCCAGCAGCTTACGTCCGGCTAGCGATACCTACGAGCAGTACTTC. Protein product: CASSLRPASDTYEQYF.

The genes are TRBV7-6 and TRBJ2-5; 8 positions match TRBD2. The length of the CDR3 is 19 residues. Per germline, CDR1 SGHVS and CDR2 FNYEAQ. V gave up 0 bases and J gave up 2 bases; unmatched junction bases: 14. CDR3 bases: TGTGCCAGCAGCTTAGCCCCCGCTGGTACCGGGAGGGGGCAAGAGACCCAGTACTTC. Its translation: CASSLAPAGTGRGQETQYF.

V usage is TRBV7-9 and J usage is TRBJ1-3; no clear D gene. V gave up 6 bases and J gave up 2 bases, with 8 bases separating them. Germline CDR1 reads SEHNR; CDR2 reads FQNEAQ (reference sequence). The CDR3 consists of 13 residues. Here the CDR3 DNA reads TGTGCCAGCAGACCCGGGCCTGGAAACACCATATATTTT. It specifies CASRPGPGNTIYF.

V is TRBV29-1 and J is TRBJ2-5, with D perhaps matching TRBD1 or TRBD2 (6 bases each). V lost 7 bases, J lost 9 bases, and 24 bases lay in between. The CDR3 is made up of 14 amino acids. CDR1 is SQVTM, CDR2 ANQGSEA, per germline. The CDR3 DNA is TGCAGCGCCATCCCGTGGGGGGACAATCAGCCCCAGTACTTC. Translation gives CSAIPWGDNQPQYF.

J is TRBJ1-4 and V is TRBV5-1, with 8 bases that match TRBD1. CDR1 and CDR2 (germline): SGHRS, YFSETQ. V was pared by 4 bases and J by 7 bases, with 9 bases of the junction left unmatched. CDR3 size: 15 residues. CDR3 DNA: TGCGCCAGCAGCCCAGGACAGGGTTTAGGTGAAAAACTGTTTTTT. Residues: CASSPGQGLGEKLFF.

Many counts were recorded for this clonotype. V usage is TRBV24-1 and J usage is TRBJ1-5; D unresolved. CDR1 and CDR2 from the germline V gene are KGHDR and SFDVKD. The CDR3 spans 14 residues. The germline V and J ends were trimmed by 0 bases and 0 bases, with 2 bases remaining between them. Here the CDR3 reads CATSDLNSNQPQHF. The CDR3 DNA reads TGTGCCACCAGTGATTTGAATAGCAATCAGCCCCAGCATTTT.

Concerning this clonotype itself: Germline and junction disagree at one end, which may indicate a read error. This chain uses TRBV24-1 with TRBJ2-5; 13 nucleotides agree with TRBD2. The V gene's germline CDR1 is KGHDR and CDR2 SFDVKD. The CDR3 spans 17 residues. The CDR3 DNA sequence: TGTGCCACCAGTAATTTAGGGACTAGCGGGATAGGGGAGACCCAGTACTTC. Translation: CATSNLGTSGIGETQYF.

The rearrangement links TRBV7-8 to TRBJ1-6; weak D call: TRBD1 (5 bases). Per germline, CDR1 SGHVS and CDR2 FQNEAQ. The V end lost 5 bases, the J end lost 4 bases, and 12 bases lay between the germline ends. The CDR3 has 15 amino acids. The CDR3 sequence: CASSDPREYNSPLHF. The CDR3 DNA follows: TGTGCCAGCAGCGATCCCAGGGAATATAATTCACCCCTCCACTTT.

This clonotype was seen a handful of times. The rearrangement uses TRBV6-5 and TRBJ1-2; D is perhaps TRBD1 (6 bases). CDR1 MNHEY and CDR2 SVGAGI come from the germline V gene. This CDR3 has 15 amino acids. Trimming left V 0 bases short and J 3 bases short, with 11 bases between. The CDR3 reads CASSYSGGRDYGYTF. CDR3 in DNA: TGTGCCAGCAGTTACTCTGGGGGGCGAGACTATGGCTACACCTTC.

This clonotype was recorded a few times. The chain joins TRBV7-2 to TRBJ1-3; 8 nucleotides align to TRBD1. The CDR3 length is 15 residues. The J segment lost 2 bases and the V segment lost 4 bases, leaving 4 bases of the junction unmatched. Germline V gene data show CDR1 as SGHTA and CDR2 as FQGNSA. CDR3 sequence (DNA): TGTGCCAGCAGCTCGACAGGGGACCCTGGAAACACCATATATTTT. Protein: CASSSTGDPGNTIYF.

The chain uses TRBV6-5 and TRBJ1-4; 9 nucleotides align to TRBD1. V was clipped by 4 bases and J by 7 bases; unmatched bases: 10. In germline, CDR1 is MNHEY, CDR2 SVGAGI. This CDR3 is 16 amino acids long. Written as DNA, the CDR3 is TGTGCCAGCAGTTTTTTCCCGGGACAGGGCTCTGAAAAACTGTTTTTT. This translates into CASSFFPGQGSEKLFF.

The genes are TRBV15 and TRBJ1-4; D gene ambiguous. The CDR3 spans 15 residues. Germline values: CDR1 LNHNV, CDR2 YYDKDF (reference sequence). Trimming removed 0 bases at V and 4 bases at J, with 9 bases between. The CDR3 bases are TGTGCCACCAGCAGAGATGAGGGTGGTAATGAAAAACTGTTTTTT. Amino acids: CATSRDEGGNEKLFF.

This chain joins TRBV7-3 and TRBJ2-3; 7 positions agree with TRBD2. CDR1 is SGHTA, CDR2 FQGTGA, per germline. The V segment lost 4 bases and the J segment 6 bases; nucleotides outside the gene matches: 4. The CDR3 contains 13 residues. The CDR3 DNA follows: TGTGCCAGCAGCTCCATAGCGGGCGATACGCAGTATTTT. It specifies CASSSIAGDTQYF.

Concerning this clonotype: One end of the junction fails to match germline, which may point to a read error. The CDR3 DNA follows: TGCGCCAGCAGCCCGTGGGGACAGAAGAACACTGAAGCTTTCTTT. Translated, it gives CASSPWGQKNTEAFF. The chain couples TRBV7-9 to TRBJ1-1, with 7 positions matching TRBD1. Looked up from germline, CDR1 is SEHNR and CDR2 is FQNEAQ (reference sequence). This CDR3 spans 15 amino acids.

On this clonotype: Being one base from a much bigger clone, this may be a read error. The chain couples TRBV7-2 to TRBJ1-4, with D unresolved. The ends were cut back, 5 bases at V and 0 bases at J, with 10 bases in the middle. This CDR3 region has 15 residues. Germline V lookup: CDR1 SGHTA, CDR2 FQGNSA. CDR3 sequence: CTSSLQLTTNEKLFF. The CDR3 nucleotides read TGTACCAGCAGCCTGCAGTTGACAACTAATGAAAAACTGTTTTTT.

This chain uses TRBV10-3 with TRBJ2-7, with TRBD1 matching 8 bases. Per germline, CDR1 ENHRY and CDR2 SYGVKD. Trimming removed 10 bases from V and 6 bases from J; junction bases left unmatched: 17. The CDR3 runs 15 residues. Written as DNA, the CDR3 is TGTGCCAGCGGGAACACAGGGGGAGGTCTCGGCGAGCAGTACTTC. It specifies CASGNTGGGLGEQYF.

This clonotype was counted between two and nine times. This rearrangement joins TRBV7-2 to TRBJ2-1; no clear D. There are 15 residues in the CDR3. Trimming took 1 base from V and 9 from J, leaving 16 bases between them. Germline loops: CDR1 SGHTA, CDR2 FQGNSA. CDR3 sequence reads: CASSLELLGTSEQFF. The CDR3 DNA reads as TGTGCCAGCAGCTTAGAGTTGTTGGGAACGAGTGAGCAGTTCTTC.

A remark on this clonotype: At one of its ends the junction is not consistent with the germline gene, which may arise from a read error. This chain links TRBV25-1 with TRBJ1-1; D remains unclear. Per germline, CDR1 MGHDK and CDR2 SYGVNS. The CDR3 loop spans 13 amino acids. CDR3: CASSDPGKTGAFF. Here the CDR3 DNA reads TGTGCCAGCAGTGACCCCGGGAAAACTGGAGCTTTCTTT. The variable domain in full, completed from reference TRBV25-1 and TRBJ1-1, reads EADIYQTPRYLVIGTGKKITLECSQTMGHDKMYWYQQDPGMELHLIHYSYGVNSTEKGDLSSESTVSRIRTEHFPLTLESARPSHTSQYLCASSDPGKTGAFFGQGTRLTVV.

The J gene is TRBJ1-5, the V gene TRBV2; a weak D match, TRBD1 (5 bases). Per the germline V gene, CDR1 is SNHLY and CDR2 is FYNNEI. With 5 bases removed from V and 4 bases from J, the gap between germline ends came to 12 bases. The CDR3 covers 14 residues. Here the CDR3 DNA reads TGTGCCAGCAGTTTTTTGGACACTAATCAGCCCCAGCATTTT. Protein: CASSFLDTNQPQHF.

There are many counts of this clonotype. The V call is TRBV2, the J call TRBJ1-2, with 8 bases identical to TRBD1. The CDR3 length is 14 residues. From germline, CDR1 is SNHLY and CDR2 FYNNEI. With 2 bases clipped from V and 8 bases from J, the junction kept 7 bases outside the gene matches. This CDR3 is CASSERARGQGYTF. CDR3 coding DNA: TGTGCCAGCAGTGAACGGGCCAGGGGGCAGGGCTACACCTTC.

This chain joins TRBV7-6 and TRBJ2-2; TRBD1 agrees at 9 bases. This CDR3 has 15 amino acids. CDR1 and CDR2 from the germline V gene are SGHVS and FNYEAQ. V was pared by 9 bases and J by 5 bases, with 10 bases of the junction left unmatched. Written as DNA, the CDR3 is TGTGCCAGTAGTACGGGACAGGGATGGACCGGGGAGCTGTTTTTT. Translation: CASSTGQGWTGELFF.

V gene TRBV29-1 combines with J gene TRBJ1-2; D gene uncertain. The length of the CDR3 is 10 residues. Germline V gene sequence: CDR1 SQVTM, CDR2 ANQGSEA. The V and J ends lost 1 base and 8 bases respectively, with 5 bases between them. CDR3 in DNA: TGCAGCGTTGAAGGTAGGGGCTACACCTTC. Protein: CSVEGRGYTF.

This clonotype was counted only a few times. The CDR3 bases are TGCAGTGCTAAAGCCTTGGGAGGCGGGCACCAAGAGACCCAGTACTTC. It yields the protein CSAKALGGGHQETQYF. The chain is built from TRBV20-1 and TRBJ2-5; possible D gene TRBD2, 6 bases. Trimming took off 4 bases at V and 0 bases at J, with 18 bases between the two ends. This CDR3 has 16 residues. CDR1 and CDR2 (germline): DFQATT, SNEGSKA (reference sequence).

The chain links TRBV7-2 to TRBJ2-5, with 8 bases fitting TRBD1. The CDR3 has 15 residues. Germline CDR1 SGHTA, CDR2 FQGNSA. The trim removed 5 bases at V and 5 bases at J, leaving 10 bases unmatched. In nucleotides, the CDR3 is TGTGCCAGCAGCCCGCGACAGGGGCGCTGGGAGACCCAGTACTTC. It encodes CASSPRQGRWETQYF.

The V and J genes are TRBV10-3 and TRBJ2-2; tentatively, D is TRBD2 (5 bases). CDR1 and CDR2 (germline): ENHRY, SYGVKD. CDR3 length: 15 amino acids. The germline V and J ends were trimmed by 3 bases and 5 bases, with 13 bases remaining between them. CDR3 in DNA: TGTGCCATCAGTGAAAGAAGGGAGTGGACCGGGGAGCTGTTTTTT. This sequence encodes CAISERREWTGELFF.

Concerning this clonotype itself: A junction end diverges from the germline sequence, so it may reflect a read error. The V call is TRBV7-7, the J call TRBJ2-5; tentatively, D is TRBD1 (6 bases). The V gene's germline CDR1 is SSHAT and CDR2 FNYEAQ (reference sequence). The CDR3 runs to 14 residues. The CDR3 sequence is CASSQDSLQETQYF. The CDR3 nucleotides are TGTGCTAGCAGCCAGGACAGTCTCCAAGAGACCCAGTACTTC.

The genes are TRBV7-9 and TRBJ1-1, with 9 bases aligning to TRBD1. Germline values: CDR1 SEHNR, CDR2 FQNEAQ (reference sequence). The CDR3 is 15 amino acids. The junction had 7 bases not matched to a gene; V was cut back by 4 bases and J by 4 bases. The CDR3, as DNA: TGTGCCAGCAGCTGGGGACAGGGTCGAGGCACTGAAGCTTTCTTT. It encodes CASSWGQGRGTEAFF.

The gene calls are TRBV7-9 and TRBJ1-1; D remains ambiguous. The CDR3 consists of 11 residues. V lost 4 bases, J lost 11 bases, and 11 bases lay in between. The germline gives CDR1 SEHNR, CDR2 FQNEAQ (reference sequence). The CDR3, as DNA: TGTGCCAGCAGCTCCCCCTCCCAGGCTTTCTTT. Its translation: CASSSPSQAFF.

A single count supports this clonotype. The chain carries TRBV15 and TRBJ1-6, with unresolved D. The CDR3 extends over 15 amino acids. Germline lookup yields CDR1 LNHNV and CDR2 YYDKDF (reference sequence). V lost 5 bases to trimming and J lost 2 bases, with 10 bases between them. The CDR3 loop is CATSEGSAYNSPLHF. CDR3 nucleotide sequence: TGTGCCACCAGCGAGGGATCGGCCTATAATTCACCCCTCCACTTT.

In its sample, this clonotype was seen a few times. The chain is built from TRBV4-1 and TRBJ1-5; TRBD1 might be the D (6 bases). The CDR3 length is 16 residues. Per the germline V gene, CDR1 is MGHRA and CDR2 is YSYEKL. Trimming took off 1 base at V and 5 bases at J, with 15 bases between the two ends. In DNA, the CDR3 is TGCGCCAGCAGCCAAGTGACCAGGGGAAGAGATCAGCCCCAGCATTTT. Translation gives CASSQVTRGRDQPQHF.

This clonotype came up a few times. The rearrangement links TRBV7-3 to TRBJ2-7; 9 bases are a match to TRBD1. Trimming at V came to 4 bases and at J to 2 bases, leaving 6 bases not matched to a gene. Germline lookup yields CDR1 SGHTA and CDR2 FQGTGA. The CDR3 contains 15 residues. The CDR3 DNA reads as TGTGCCAGCAGCTCAGACTGGACAGGGGCCTACGAGCAGTACTTC. Its protein product is CASSSDWTGAYEQYF.